This T cell receptor (beta chain) appears in the sequencing data of a study of Graves' ophthalmopathy and Graves' hyperthyroidism. Study outcomes and limitations: Appearing in blood as well were most expanded thyroid clonotypes above 0.001 frequency. A 13-signature model separated ophthalmopathy from stable hyperthyroidism, reaching around 88% sensitivity and roughly 82% specificity cross-validated. Ophthalmopathy progression predictions by the model showed 72.22% specificity and 70.59% sensitivity.

This CDR3 spans 15 amino acids. Germline CDR1 and CDR2: KGHDR and SFDVKD. J lost 4 bases, V lost 4 bases, and 4 bases had no gene match. A word on this clonotype: Its target is unknown. The conserved closing phenylalanine or tryptophan is absent in this CDR3, likely reflecting a read error.

Amplification of TCR beta CDR3 regions used RNA transcripts. HTBI-primed first-round RT-PCR preceded second-round multiplex PCR. A single record per CDR3 protein comes from TCRdb applying MiXCR to the multiplex PCR reads. The profile shows around 660,000 distinct CDR3 sequences, roughly 39% of them singletons. The sequenced material came from peripheral blood. This clonotype was obtained from an adult man with Graves' ophthalmopathy. The chain carries TRBV24-1 and TRBJ1-2; 11 nucleotides match TRBD1. This chain's CDR3 is CATSEGQGAGYGYTL. The CDR3 bases are TGTGCCACCAGTGAAGGACAGGGGGCCGGCTATGGCTACACCCTT.